This T cell receptor beta chain emerged from a study of blood T cell repertoires in COVID-19. Study background: Samples representing acute and convalescent COVID-19 were sourced from the United States, Italy and Spain. From T cells, B-cell-depleted T cells, or PBMCs came the material, which was cDNA or gDNA.

Under the authors' procedure: Estimation of nucleated cell counts was performed using reference gene primer amplification. Generated by immunoSEQ multiplex PCR, the TCRdb table keeps only in-frame clones and is missing some. The D gene and trimming were derived from the DNA, and the V and J assignments and clone size from that table. The sample records roughly 330,000 clones, roughly 86% being singletons. After removal of 2 bases from V and 4 bases from J, the junction contained 5 bases not matched to a gene. Germline V gives CDR1 SGHTA, CDR2 FQGTGA. The CDR3 has 16 residues. The sequenced sample consisted of peripheral blood. This TCR was sampled from a woman between 45 and 65 years old with acute or convalescent COVID-19. The chain joins TRBV7-3 to TRBJ2-2; TRBD2 aligns across 9 bases. In DNA, the CDR3 is TGTGCCAGCAGCTTAGGCGGGAGGGCCACCACCGGGGAGCTGTTTTTT. Amino acids: CASSLGGRATTGELFF.